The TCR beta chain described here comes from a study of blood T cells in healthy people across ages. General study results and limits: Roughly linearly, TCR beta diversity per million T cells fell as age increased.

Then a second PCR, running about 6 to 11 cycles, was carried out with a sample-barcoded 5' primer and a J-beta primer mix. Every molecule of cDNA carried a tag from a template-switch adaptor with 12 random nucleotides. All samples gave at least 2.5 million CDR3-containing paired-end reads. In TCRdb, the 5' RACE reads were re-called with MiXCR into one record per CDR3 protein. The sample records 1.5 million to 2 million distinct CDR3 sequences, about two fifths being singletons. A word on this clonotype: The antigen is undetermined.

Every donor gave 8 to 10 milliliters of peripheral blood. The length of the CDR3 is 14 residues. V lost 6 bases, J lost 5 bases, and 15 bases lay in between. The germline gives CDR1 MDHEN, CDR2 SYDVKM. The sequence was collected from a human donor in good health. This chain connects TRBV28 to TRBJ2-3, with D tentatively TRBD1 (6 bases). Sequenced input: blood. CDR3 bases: TGTGCCAGCAGCTTAACAGGGTCCATAGATACGCAGTATTTT. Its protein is CASSLTGSIDTQYF. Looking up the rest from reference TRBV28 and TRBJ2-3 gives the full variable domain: DVKVTQSSRYLVKRTGEKVFLECVQDMDHENMFWYRQDPGLGLRLIYFSYDVKMKEKGDIPEGYSVSREKKERFSLILESASTNQTSMYLCASSLTGSIDTQYFGPGTRLTVL.